The 21 T cell receptor beta chains presented below share a single source sample, sequenced in a study of PD-L1 blockade in urothelial cancer. Time point noted: pretreatment peripheral blood. Libraries were prepared by immunoSEQ multiplex PCR; TCRdb keeps only in-frame clonotypes and omits some of them. This sample has 70,000 to 95,000 clones, with about four fifths found just once. The source material was PBMCs, sampled around atezolizumab (anti-PD-L1) treatment. These receptors were collected from a man aged 55 to 70 with urothelial cancer.

The V gene is TRBV15, the J gene TRBJ2-3; 11 bases are shared with TRBD1. V was pared by 3 bases and J by 5 bases, with 4 bases of the junction left unmatched. CDR3 length: 15 amino acids. Germline V gene data show CDR1 as LNHNV and CDR2 as YYDKDF (reference sequence). The CDR3 is CATSSGGTGGDTQYF. In DNA, the CDR3 is TGTGCCACCAGCAGCGGTGGGACAGGGGGAGATACGCAGTATTTT.

The gene calls are TRBV7-2 and TRBJ2-4, with 7 nucleotides matching TRBD2. Germline CDR1 and CDR2: SGHTA and FQGNSA. Trimming removed 6 bases from V and 8 bases from J; junction bases left unmatched: 13. The CDR3 totals 15 residues. In DNA, the CDR3 is TGTGCCAGCAGTACCCTGGGGAGGGGCGTCGACATTCAGTACTTC. Translating it yields CASSTLGRGVDIQYF.

The rearrangement links TRBV28 to TRBJ1-6, with D possibly matching TRBD1 (5 bases). V shed 5 bases and J shed 10 bases, with 21 bases lying between them. Germline lookup yields CDR1 MDHEN and CDR2 SYDVKM. The CDR3 loop spans 16 amino acids. CDR3 sequence (DNA): TGTGCCAGCAGTCCCCCGGGGGTATTAGGACCGTCACCCCTCCACTTT. Its protein is CASSPPGVLGPSPLHF. The full variable domain, rest sourced from reference TRBV28 and TRBJ1-6, is DVKVTQSSRYLVKRTGEKVFLECVQDMDHENMFWYRQDPGLGLRLIYFSYDVKMKEKGDIPEGYSVSREKKERFSLILESASTNQTSMYLCASSPPGVLGPSPLHFGNGTRLTVT.

This CDR3 reads CASSLEAGGPETQYF. In DNA, the CDR3 is TGTGCCAGCAGCTTGGAGGCGGGGGGGCCGGAGACCCAGTACTTC. This chain uses TRBV5-8 with TRBJ2-5, with 9 bases fitting TRBD2. Germline V gives CDR1 SGHTS, CDR2 YDEGEE. The CDR3 is 15 residues long. V lost 0 bases to trimming and J lost 5 bases; unmatched junction nucleotides: 5.

This chain links TRBV5-6 with TRBJ1-3; TRBD1 might be the D (6 bases). There are 14 residues in the CDR3. Germline lookup yields CDR1 SGHDT and CDR2 YYEEEE. Trimming took 4 bases from V and 2 from J, leaving 10 bases between them. This CDR3 reads CASSQYRAGNTIYF. The CDR3 nucleotides read TGTGCCAGCAGCCAATACAGGGCTGGAAACACCATATATTTT.

The V call is TRBV5-5, the J call TRBJ1-4; D is ambiguous. Deletions cut 3 bases from V and 5 bases from J, with 14 bases between. This CDR3 region has 15 residues. CDR1 and CDR2 (germline): SGHKS, YYEKEE (reference sequence). CDR3: CASSYLSGMNEKLFF. The CDR3 DNA reads as TGTGCCAGCAGCTACTTGTCGGGGATGAATGAAAAACTGTTTTTT.

This clone has only a few counts. This chain uses TRBV5-1 with TRBJ2-3; D is possibly TRBD1 (5 bases). Looked up from germline, CDR1 is SGHRS and CDR2 is YFSETQ. Trimming removed 5 bases at V and 3 bases at J, with 7 bases between. The CDR3 is made up of 12 amino acids. The CDR3 loop reads CASRQGTDTQYF. The CDR3 region has the DNA TGCGCCAGCAGGCAGGGAACAGATACGCAGTATTTT.

The rearrangement joins TRBV6-5 to TRBJ2-7; 7 positions agree with TRBD1. The junction had 7 bases not matched to a gene; V was cut back by 6 bases and J by 2 bases. The CDR3 contains 14 residues. CDR1 and CDR2 from the germline V gene are MNHEY and SVGAGI. CDR3 sequence: CASRGQTPPYEQYF. CDR3 coding DNA: TGTGCCAGCAGGGGACAGACACCCCCCTACGAGCAGTACTTC.

This clone has only a few counts. The rearrangement joins TRBV6-5 to TRBJ1-5, with no clear D. Germline CDR1 MNHEY, CDR2 SVGAGI. V was pared by 0 bases and J by 4 bases, with 4 bases between. This CDR3 comprises 13 residues. CDR3 sequence reads: CASSYSRNQPQHF. As DNA, the CDR3 is TGTGCCAGCAGTTACTCGAGGAATCAGCCCCAGCATTTT.

The V call is TRBV10-1, the J call TRBJ1-4; 10 positions agree with TRBD1. This CDR3 has 14 amino acids. Trimming took 6 bases from V and 8 from J; bases not matched to a gene: 6. CDR1 and CDR2 (germline): WNHNN, SYGVQD (reference sequence). For the CDR3, the DNA is TGCGCCAGCAGCCGGGACAGGGGTGGGGAAAAACTGTTTTTT. This codes for CASSRDRGGEKLFF.

This clone was seen only once. V gene TRBV5-1 combines with J gene TRBJ1-2, with D possibly TRBD1 on 6 matching bases. Per the germline V gene, CDR1 is SGHRS and CDR2 is YFSETQ. The CDR3 is made up of 15 amino acids. Trimming stripped 3 bases from V and 3 bases from J, with 15 bases between. The chain's CDR3 is CASSSDSQSHYGYTF. The CDR3 DNA sequence: TGCGCCAGCAGCTCGGACAGTCAGAGTCACTATGGCTACACCTTC. The variable domain in full, completed from reference TRBV5-1 and TRBJ1-2, reads KAGVTQTPRYLIKTRGQQVTLSCSPISGHRSVSWYQQTPGQGLQFLFEYFSETQRNKGNFPGRFSGRQFSNSRSEMNVSTLELGDSALYLCASSSDSQSHYGYTFGSGTRLTVV.

This clone was observed a handful of times. The genes are TRBV6-5 and TRBJ2-7; 10 positions agree with TRBD1. Germline loops: CDR1 MNHEY, CDR2 SVGAGI. V trimming: 6 bases; J trimming: 3 bases; junction bases outside the gene matches: 5. This CDR3 region has 14 residues. The CDR3 DNA is TGTGCCAGCAGCAGGGGACAGGGGCTCTACGAGCAGTACTTC. This encodes CASSRGQGLYEQYF.

The chain recombines TRBV19 with TRBJ1-4; 8 bases are a match to TRBD1. Germline CDR1 is LNHDA and CDR2 is SQIVND (reference sequence). The length of the CDR3 is 17 residues. Unmatched junction bases numbered 11, after V lost 8 bases and J lost 0 bases. The CDR3 region has the DNA TGTGCCAGTGGTGAGGGGACAGGCACAGCAACTAATGAAAAACTGTTTTTT. Translating gives CASGEGTGTATNEKLFF.

This chain joins TRBV18 and TRBJ1-1; a weak D match, TRBD1 (5 bases). From germline, CDR1 is KGHSH and CDR2 LQKENI. The germline V and J ends were trimmed by 0 bases and 0 bases, with 8 bases remaining between them. The CDR3 length is 15 residues. The CDR3, as DNA: TGTGCCAGCTCACCACCTGTCAGGGTGAACACTGAAGCTTTCTTT. It is translated as CASSPPVRVNTEAFF. Combining the CDR3 with reference TRBV18 and TRBJ1-1 gives the whole variable domain NAGVMQNPRHLVRRRGQEARLRCSPMKGHSHVYWYRQLPEEGLKFMVYLQKENIIDESGMPKERFSAEFPKEGPSILRIQQVVRGDSAAYFCASSPPVRVNTEAFFGQGTRLTVV.

V usage is TRBV18 and J usage is TRBJ1-4; tentatively, D is TRBD1 (5 bases). The V gene's germline CDR1 is KGHSH and CDR2 LQKENI. The CDR3 extends over 13 amino acids. The germline V and J ends were trimmed by 7 bases and 4 bases, with 10 bases remaining between them. The CDR3 protein is CASFRAFNEKLFF. CDR3 nucleotide sequence: TGTGCCAGCTTCAGGGCCTTTAATGAAAAACTGTTTTTT.

This sequence joins TRBV11-2 and TRBJ1-3; 7 nucleotides line up with TRBD1. CDR3 size: 17 residues. The germline V gene has CDR1 SGHAT and CDR2 FQNNGV. V trimming: 5 bases; J trimming: 4 bases; junction bases outside the gene matches: 14. This chain's CDR3 is CASSPTLTGAGGNTIYF. The CDR3 DNA reads as TGTGCCAGCAGCCCTACACTAACAGGGGCGGGAGGAAACACCATATATTTT.

V is TRBV4-3 and J is TRBJ2-7, with 9 bases aligning to TRBD2. The CDR3 is made up of 17 amino acids. With V trimmed by 0 bases and J by 2 bases, 8 bases remained unmatched. Germline lookup yields CDR1 LGHNA and CDR2 YSLEER. CDR3 DNA: TGCGCCAGCAGCCAAGAGACCGGGACTAGCCGACCCTACGAGCAGTACTTC. It specifies CASSQETGTSRPYEQYF.

This sequence joins TRBV21-1 and TRBJ2-2; the table assigns TRBD1, which was not confirmed against the DNA. TRBV21-1 is a recognized pseudogene. The CDR3 is 21 residues long. CDR3 in DNA: TGTGCCAGTATAAAGAGCATGCTCGCCCGCAAGGACAGTACGAACACCGGGGAGCTGTTTTTT. This gives the protein CASIKSMLARKDSTNTGELFF.

This rearrangement joins TRBV6-1 to TRBJ2-7; 12 nucleotides line up with TRBD2. The CDR3 contains 15 residues. V lost 6 bases to trimming and J lost 3 bases; unmatched junction nucleotides: 6. Germline V gene lookup returns CDR1 MNHNS and CDR2 SASEGT. CDR3 coding DNA: TGTGCCAGCAGATGGACTAGCGGGATGGACTACGAGCAGTACTTC. Protein sequence: CASRWTSGMDYEQYF.

The chain employs TRBV7-2 and TRBJ2-5, with 7 bases aligning to TRBD1. The J segment lost 3 bases and the V segment lost 5 bases, leaving 15 bases of the junction unmatched. The CDR3 runs 17 residues. Looked up from germline, CDR1 is SGHTA and CDR2 is FQGNSA. DNA for the CDR3: TGTGCCAGCAGCCCCCCAAACGGACAGGCTCAAAAAGAGACCCAGTACTTC. Residues: CASSPPNGQAQKETQYF.

This clone appeared once. V is TRBV5-1 and J is TRBJ2-2; tentative D call: TRBD2 (7 bases). The germline V gene has CDR1 SGHRS and CDR2 YFSETQ. The germline V and J ends were trimmed by 0 bases and 7 bases, with 13 bases remaining between them. The CDR3 consists of 15 residues. Written as DNA, the CDR3 is TGCGCCAGCAGCTTGGCCGGCGGGGGCGGCGGGGAGCTGTTTTTT. This codes for CASSLAGGGGGELFF.